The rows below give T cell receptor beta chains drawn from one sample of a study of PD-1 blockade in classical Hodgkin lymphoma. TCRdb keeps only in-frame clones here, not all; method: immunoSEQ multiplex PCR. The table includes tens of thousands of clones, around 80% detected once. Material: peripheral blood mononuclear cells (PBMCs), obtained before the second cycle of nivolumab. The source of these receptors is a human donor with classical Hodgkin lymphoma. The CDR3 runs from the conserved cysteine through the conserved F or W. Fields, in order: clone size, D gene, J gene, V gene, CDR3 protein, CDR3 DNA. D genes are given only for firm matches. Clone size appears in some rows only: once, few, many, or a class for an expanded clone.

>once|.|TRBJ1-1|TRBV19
CAAQTRGRYTEAFF
TGTGCCGCCCAAACCAGGGGAAGGTACACTGAAGCTTTCTTT
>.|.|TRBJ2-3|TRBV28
CASKGTSRGGDTQYF
TGTGCCAGCAAGGGGACTTCAAGAGGCGGAGATACGCAGTATTTT
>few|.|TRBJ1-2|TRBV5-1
CASSLKWGTVGYTF
TGCGCCAGCAGCCTAAAATGGGGAACGGTAGGCTACACCTTC
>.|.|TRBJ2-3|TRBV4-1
CASSPAGSPDTQYF
TGCGCCAGCAGCCCGGCGGGGAGCCCAGATACGCAGTATTTT
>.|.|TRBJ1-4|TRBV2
CASSDSVFNEKLFF
TGTGCCAGCAGTGATTCGGTCTTTAATGAAAAACTGTTTTTT
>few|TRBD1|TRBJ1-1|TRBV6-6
CASSYSDRTEAFF
TGTGCCAGCAGTTACTCGGACAGGACTGAAGCTTTCTTT
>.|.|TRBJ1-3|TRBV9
CASTRVLISGNTIYF
TGTGCCAGCACCCGGGTTTTAATCTCTGGAAACACCATATATTTT
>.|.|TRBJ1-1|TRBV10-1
CASSDWGPNMNTEAFF
TGCGCCAGCAGTGACTGGGGACCGAATATGAACACTGAAGCTTTCTTT
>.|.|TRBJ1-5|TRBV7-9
CASSPDRYSNQPQHF
TGTGCCAGCAGCCCCGACCGGTATAGCAATCAGCCCCAGCATTTT
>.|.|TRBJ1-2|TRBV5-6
CASSLGDYGYTF
TGTGCCAGCAGCTTGGGGGACTATGGCTACACCTTC
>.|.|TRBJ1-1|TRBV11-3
CASSFEAWTEAFF
TGTGCCAGCAGCTTCGAGGCATGGACTGAAGCTTTCTTT
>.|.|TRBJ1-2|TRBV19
CASSAGHINYGYTF
TGTGCCAGTAGTGCGGGACATATCAACTATGGCTACACCTTC
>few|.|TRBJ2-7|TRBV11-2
CASSLDSGGRQYF
TGTGCCAGCAGCTTAGACAGTGGGGGAAGGCAGTACTTC
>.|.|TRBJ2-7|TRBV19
CASSRSRVTYEQYF
TGTGCCAGTAGTAGAAGCAGGGTTACCTACGAGCAGTACTTC
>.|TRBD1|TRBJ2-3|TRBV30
CAWRSGTGRTDTQYF
TGTGCCTGGAGGTCCGGGACAGGGAGAACAGATACGCAGTATTTT
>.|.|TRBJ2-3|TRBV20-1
CSASTDTQYF
TGTTCGGCTAGCACAGATACGCAGTATTTT
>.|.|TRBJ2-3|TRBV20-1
CSARREDTQYF
TGCAGTGCCCGCAGGGAGGATACGCAGTATTTT
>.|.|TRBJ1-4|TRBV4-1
CASSQDIREKLFF
TGCGCCAGCAGCCAAGATATCCGGGAAAAACTGTTTTTT
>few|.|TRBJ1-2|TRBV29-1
CSVEDPRRRGGYTF
TGCAGCGTTGAAGATCCCCGGAGGCGGGGTGGCTACACCTTC
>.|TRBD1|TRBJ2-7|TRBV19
CASAPYGDRAPYEQYF
TGTGCCAGTGCACCCTACGGGGACAGGGCCCCCTACGAGCAGTACTTC
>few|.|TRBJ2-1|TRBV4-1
CASSQERGFSNEQFF
TGCGCCAGCAGCCAAGAACGAGGGTTCAGCAATGAGCAGTTCTTC
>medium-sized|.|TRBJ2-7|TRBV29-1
CSVENVGRPYEQYF
TGCAGCGTTGAAAACGTTGGCCGCCCCTACGAGCAGTACTTC
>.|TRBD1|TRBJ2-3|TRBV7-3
CASSPQGATDTQYF
TGTGCCAGCAGCCCCCAGGGGGCCACAGATACGCAGTATTTT
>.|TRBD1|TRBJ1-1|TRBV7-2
CASSRRQGNTEAFF
TGTGCCAGCAGCCGAAGACAGGGGAACACTGAAGCTTTCTTT
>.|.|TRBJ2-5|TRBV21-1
CASSRLRRRTQYF
TGTGCCAGCAGCCGGTTGAGGCGAAGGACCCAGTACTTC
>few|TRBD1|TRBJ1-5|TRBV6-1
CASSEKRDRLTNQPQHF
TGTGCCAGCAGTGAAAAGCGGGACAGGTTAACTAATCAGCCCCAGCATTTT
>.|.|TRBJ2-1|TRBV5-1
CASSPLTSFEQFF
TGCGCCAGCAGCCCCCTGACTAGTTTTGAGCAGTTCTTC
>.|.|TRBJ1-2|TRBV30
CASHLGGTPAYTF
TGTGCCAGCCACCTTGGGGGGACCCCGGCCTACACCTTC
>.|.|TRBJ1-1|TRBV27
CASSEGVPDTEAFF
TGTGCCAGCAGTGAGGGGGTTCCCGACACTGAAGCTTTCTTT
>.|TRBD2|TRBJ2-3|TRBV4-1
CASSRTSGRSDTQYF
TGCGCCAGCAGTCGTACTAGCGGGAGAAGTGATACGCAGTATTTT
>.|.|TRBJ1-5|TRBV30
CAWTGQYSNQPQHF
TGTGCCTGGACTGGACAGTATAGCAATCAGCCCCAGCATTTT
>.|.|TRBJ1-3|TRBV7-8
CASSPFGNTIYF
TGTGCCAGCAGCCCGTTTGGAAACACCATATATTTT
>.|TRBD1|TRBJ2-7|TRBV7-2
CASSLGTGGQQYF
TGTGCCAGCAGCCTGGGGACAGGCGGGCAGCAGTACTTC
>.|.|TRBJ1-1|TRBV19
CASSINLGNTEAFF
TGTGCCAGTAGTATAAATTTGGGGAATACTGAAGCTTTCTTT
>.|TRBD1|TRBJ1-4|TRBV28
CASSSPGQGEKLFF
TGTGCCAGCAGTTCCCCGGGACAGGGTGAAAAACTGTTTTTT
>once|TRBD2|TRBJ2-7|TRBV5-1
CASSPSERGAYEQYF
TGCGCCAGCAGCCCGTCCGAGCGGGGGGCCTACGAGCAGTACTTC
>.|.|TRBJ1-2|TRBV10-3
CAISREENYGYTF
TGTGCCATCAGCAGGGAGGAAAACTATGGCTACACCTTC
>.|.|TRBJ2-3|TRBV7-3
CASSLATGPDTQYF
TGTGCCAGCAGCTTAGCGACAGGTCCAGATACGCAGTATTTT
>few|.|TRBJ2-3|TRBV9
CASSTHTDTQYF
TGTGCCAGCAGCACCCACACAGATACGCAGTATTTT
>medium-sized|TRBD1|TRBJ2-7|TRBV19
CASSPGQGFEQYF
TGTGCCAGTTCACCGGGACAGGGGTTCGAGCAGTACTTC
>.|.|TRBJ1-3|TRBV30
CAWSVRGRSGNTIYF
TGTGCCTGGAGTGTACGAGGCCGCTCTGGAAACACCATATATTTT
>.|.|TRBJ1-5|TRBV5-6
CASSLAAGGNQPQHF
TGTGCCAGCAGCTTGGCGGCGGGGGGGAATCAGCCCCAGCATTTT
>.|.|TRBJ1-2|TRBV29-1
CSVAVGLSYGYTF
TGCAGCGTTGCAGTAGGGCTGAGCTATGGCTACACCTTC
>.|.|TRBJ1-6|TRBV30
CAWSPPESSPLHF
TGTGCCTGGAGTCCACCGGAGAGCTCACCCCTCCACTTT
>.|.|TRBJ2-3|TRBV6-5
CASSYLGGAGVDTQYF
TGTGCCAGCAGTTATTTGGGCGGGGCCGGAGTGGATACGCAGTATTTT
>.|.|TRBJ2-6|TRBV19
CASSIERGISSGANVLTF
TGTGCCAGTAGTATAGAAAGGGGAATTTCTTCTGGGGCCAACGTCCTGACTTTC
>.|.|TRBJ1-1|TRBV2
CASNQQVNTEAFF
TGTGCCAGCAATCAGCAGGTGAACACTGAAGCTTTCTTT
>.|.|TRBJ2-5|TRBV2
CASRQGEGRETQYF
TGTGCCAGCAGACAGGGAGAGGGTAGAGAGACCCAGTACTTC
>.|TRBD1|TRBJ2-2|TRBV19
CASSQARDRAAGELFF
TGTGCCAGTAGTCAAGCCAGAGACAGGGCGGCCGGGGAGCTGTTTTTT
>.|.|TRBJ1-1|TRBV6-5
CASSQLVPNTEAFF
TGTGCCAGCAGCCAGCTAGTTCCGAACACTGAAGCTTTCTTT
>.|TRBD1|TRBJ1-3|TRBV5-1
CASSKGASGNTIYF
TGCGCCAGCAGCAAGGGGGCAAGTGGAAACACCATATATTTT
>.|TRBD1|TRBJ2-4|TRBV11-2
CASSSGTGSIQYF
TGTGCCAGCAGCTCCGGGACAGGGAGCATTCAGTACTTC
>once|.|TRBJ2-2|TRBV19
CASSDENDFTELFF
TGTGCCAGTTCAGACGAAAACGACTTCACGGAGCTGTTTTTT